The entry that follows covers one T cell receptor beta chain sequence. Clones were read by immunoSEQ multiplex PCR, and TCRdb kept only the in-frame ones, dropping some. The sample consists of roughly 81,000 clones, approximately 90% of them appearing once. This sample is drawn from a study of blood T cell repertoires in COVID-19. Deletions cut 8 bases from V and 4 bases from J, with 18 bases between. This CDR3 has 16 amino acids. The V call is TRBV23-1, the J call TRBJ2-6, with D possibly being TRBD2 (6 bases). TRBV23-1 is flagged as an ORF with uncertain function. The origin of this receptor is a man aged 65-85 years with active or convalescent COVID-19. What was sequenced was peripheral blood. The CDR3 loop reads CASGRFAGTGANVLTF. In DNA, the CDR3 is TGCGCCAGCGGACGATTCGCGGGGACCGGGGCCAACGTCCTGACTTTC.